This T cell receptor (beta chain) was captured in a study of response to subunit inactivated influenza vaccine. TCRdb analysed the RT-PCR reads with MiXCR anew, one entry per CDR3 protein. The sample has 500,000 or so distinct CDR3 sequences, approximately 10% seen once. The study, taken as a whole, reports: Few new T cells, the authors suggested, are recruited by each seasonal influenza vaccination.

J gave up 14 bases and V 2 bases, and 5 bases lay outside the gene matches. There are 12 residues in the CDR3. As regards this clonotype: Antigen specificity is unknown.

This clonotype was sampled from a man in his forties or fifties who received an inactivated influenza vaccine. The sequences come from PBMCs from blood, collected roughly 48 days after vaccination. The chain joins TRBV12-3 or TRBV12-4 to TRBJ2-1; 8 bases line up with TRBD2. This chain's CDR3 is CASSLPGLGEFF. The DNA for the CDR3 is TGTGCCAGCAGTTTACCGGGACTAGGTGAGTTCTTC.